Below are 25 T cell receptor beta chains sequenced from a single sample in a study of cytomegalovirus exposure and HLA in healthy donors. Sequenced by immunoSEQ multiplex PCR; TCRdb stores in-frame clones only, minus some. The sample carries 55,000 to 70,000 clones, roughly 94% recorded once. The sequenced material came from PBMCs. These receptors all stem from a young man in good health and CMV-seronegative.

The V and J genes are TRBV2 and TRBJ2-7; 9 nucleotides match TRBD2. This CDR3 has 15 residues. Germline assignment: CDR1 SNHLY and CDR2 FYNNEI. The V and J ends lost 5 bases and 1 base, in that order; junction bases with no gene match: 6. The CDR3 sequence: CASSSLSGRSYEQYF. The CDR3 DNA reads as TGTGCCAGCAGTTCCCTTAGCGGGAGATCCTACGAGCAGTACTTC.

The rearrangement links TRBV7-2 to TRBJ1-5; 10 nucleotides match TRBD1. Germline CDR1 reads SGHTA; CDR2 reads FQGNSA. This CDR3 contains 15 residues. Losses at the gene ends were 4 bases for V and 3 bases for J; bases not matched to a gene: 3. CDR3 sequence: CASSSGTGDNQPQHF. Here the CDR3 DNA reads TGTGCCAGCAGCTCCGGGACAGGGGACAATCAGCCCCAGCATTTT. Looking up the rest from reference TRBV7-2 and TRBJ1-5 gives the full variable domain: GAGVSQSPSNKVTEKGKDVELRCDPISGHTALYWYRQSLGQGLEFLIYFQGNSAPDKSGLPSDRFSAERTGGSVSTLTIQRTQQEDSAVYLCASSSGTGDNQPQHFGDGTRLSIL.

The chain employs TRBV6-5 and TRBJ1-2; a weak D match, TRBD1 (6 bases). Looked up from germline, CDR1 is MNHEY and CDR2 is SVGAGI. With 6 bases removed from V and 6 bases from J, the gap between germline ends came to 20 bases. The CDR3 has 15 residues. CDR3 amino acids: CASRREGQNGNGYTF. In DNA, the CDR3 is TGTGCCAGCAGACGCGAGGGACAAAATGGGAATGGCTACACCTTC.

The V and J genes are TRBV5-4 and TRBJ2-5; 7 bases line up with TRBD1. V was pared by 2 bases and J by 0 bases, with 7 bases of the junction left unmatched. Germline CDR1 reads SGHNT; CDR2 reads YYREEE (reference sequence). The CDR3 extends over 16 amino acids. The CDR3 here is CASSFPGQKYQETQYF. DNA of the CDR3: TGTGCCAGCAGCTTTCCGGGACAGAAGTACCAAGAGACCCAGTACTTC.

The chain has TRBV28 and TRBJ2-5, with 7 bases that match TRBD1. V was clipped by 6 bases and J by 5 bases; unmatched bases: 9. This CDR3 has 14 residues. The germline gives CDR1 MDHEN, CDR2 SYDVKM. The CDR3, as DNA: TGTGCCAGCAGCCCAGGACAGGCAAGGGAGACCCAGTACTTC. This sequence encodes CASSPGQARETQYF.

This clone has only a few counts. The rearrangement links TRBV6-1 to TRBJ2-7; 10 nucleotides line up with TRBD2. V lost 4 bases and J lost 3; bases outside the gene matches: 6. CDR1 is MNHNS, CDR2 SASEGT, per germline. The CDR3 runs to 15 residues. CDR3 protein: CASSGDASGSYEQYF. As DNA, the CDR3 is TGTGCCAGCAGTGGGGATGCTAGCGGGAGCTACGAGCAGTACTTC.

This clone was picked up a small number of times. V and J are TRBV11-3 and TRBJ2-1, with TRBD2 as a possible D gene (5 bases). Trimming took off 3 bases at V and 2 bases at J, with 8 bases between the two ends. Germline V CDR1 and CDR2: SGHNT, YENEEA. The CDR3 loop spans 14 amino acids. CDR3: CASSFSSAYNEQFF. The CDR3 coding sequence is TGTGCCAGCAGCTTTAGTAGCGCCTACAATGAGCAGTTCTTC.

V and J are TRBV7-9 and TRBJ2-7, with 7 bases identical to TRBD1. The CDR3 covers 13 residues. The germline V gene has CDR1 SEHNR and CDR2 FQNEAQ (reference sequence). V lost 5 bases and J lost 2; bases outside the gene matches: 3. CDR3 sequence: CASSTGTAYEQYF. The CDR3 nucleotides read TGTGCCAGCAGCACAGGGACAGCCTACGAGCAGTACTTC.

This clone was picked up one time. The chain joins TRBV28 to TRBJ1-5; a weak D match, TRBD1 (6 bases). The CDR3 spans 16 residues. Trimming cost V 5 bases and J 4 bases, with 18 bases left between them. Germline CDR1 MDHEN, CDR2 SYDVKM. The CDR3 here is CASSLRRGAGNQPQHF. The CDR3 DNA sequence: TGTGCCAGCAGTCTAAGGCGGGGGGCTGGGAATCAGCCCCAGCATTTT.

The rearrangement joins TRBV5-6 to TRBJ2-5; 8 nucleotides line up with TRBD1. Germline values: CDR1 SGHDT, CDR2 YYEEEE. V shed 1 base, J shed 6 bases, and the junction held 5 bases outside the gene matches. The CDR3 is 14 residues long. In DNA form, the CDR3 reads TGTGCCAGCAGCTTGCGGCAGGGGGCGAAGACCCAGTACTTC. Translation: CASSLRQGAKTQYF. The full variable domain, in which reference TRBV5-6 and TRBJ2-5 provide the parts outside the CDR3, is DAGVTQSPTHLIKTRGQQVTLRCSPKSGHDTVSWYQQALGQGPQFIFQYYEEEERQRGNFPDRFSGHQFPNYSSELNVNALLLGDSALYLCASSLRQGAKTQYFGPGTRLLVL.

In this sample, this clone turned up once. The chain joins TRBV7-2 to TRBJ2-7; 9 bases line up with TRBD1. The CDR3 is 15 residues long. V was clipped by 0 bases and J by 2 bases; unmatched bases: 2. Germline V gives CDR1 SGHTA, CDR2 FQGNSA. In DNA, the CDR3 is TGTGCCAGCAGCTTAGCGACAGGGGGGCCCTACGAGCAGTACTTC. Protein product: CASSLATGGPYEQYF. Filled out from reference TRBV7-2 and TRBJ2-7, the complete variable domain reads GAGVSQSPSNKVTEKGKDVELRCDPISGHTALYWYRQSLGQGLEFLIYFQGNSAPDKSGLPSDRFSAERTGGSVSTLTIQRTQQEDSAVYLCASSLATGGPYEQYFGPGTRLTVT.

The chain is built from TRBV5-1 and TRBJ1-5, with D possibly matching TRBD1 (5 bases). Between the trimmed V and J ends, which lost 4 bases and 5 bases, there was a span of 10 bases. CDR3 length equals 13 residues. The germline V gene encodes CDR1 SGHRS and CDR2 YFSETQ. Here the CDR3 reads CASSLDTYQPQHF. The CDR3 nucleotides read TGCGCCAGCAGCCTGGACACCTATCAGCCCCAGCATTTT. Filled out from reference TRBV5-1 and TRBJ1-5, the complete variable domain reads KAGVTQTPRYLIKTRGQQVTLSCSPISGHRSVSWYQQTPGQGLQFLFEYFSETQRNKGNFPGRFSGRQFSNSRSEMNVSTLELGDSALYLCASSLDTYQPQHFGDGTRLSIL.

The V and J genes are TRBV13 and TRBJ2-3; D gene uncertain. Germline loops: CDR1 PRHDT, CDR2 FYEKMQ (reference sequence). Trimming cost V 4 bases and J 2 bases, with 4 bases left between them. The CDR3 runs 12 residues. The CDR3 region is CASSSITDTQYF. The CDR3 DNA reads as TGTGCCAGCAGCTCCATCACAGATACGCAGTATTTT. The full variable domain, in which reference TRBV13 and TRBJ2-3 provide the parts outside the CDR3, is AAGVIQSPRHLIKEKRETATLKCYPIPRHDTVYWYQQGPGQDPQFLISFYEKMQSDKGSIPDRFSAQQFSDYHSELNMSSLELGDSALYFCASSSITDTQYFGPGTRLTVL.

The V and J genes are TRBV4-2 and TRBJ1-1; TRBD1 might be the D (6 bases). V was trimmed by 1 base and J by 4 bases, leaving 7 bases between them. Germline V lookup: CDR1 LGHNA, CDR2 YNFKEQ. The CDR3 is 13 amino acids. The CDR3 region has the DNA TGTGCCAGCAGCCAAGCCAGGGGCACTGAAGCTTTCTTT. It translates to CASSQARGTEAFF.

The V and J genes are TRBV5-1 and TRBJ1-1; 7 positions agree with TRBD1. CDR3 length equals 15 residues. The V segment lost 0 bases and the J segment 1 base; nucleotides outside the gene matches: 3. Germline-derived CDR1 and CDR2 are SGHRS and YFSETQ. CDR3 nucleotides: TGCGCCAGCAGCTTGGAGGACAGGAGGAACACTGAAGCTTTCTTT. This translates into CASSLEDRRNTEAFF.

This sequence joins TRBV19 and TRBJ2-2, with D hard to call. Trimming removed 1 base from V and 6 bases from J, with 12 bases in between. CDR1 and CDR2 from the germline V gene are LNHDA and SQIVND (reference sequence). The CDR3 has 15 amino acids. The CDR3 DNA reads as TGTGCCAGTAGTATAGCCGGGTTAGGTTCCGGGGAGCTGTTTTTT. Its translation is CASSIAGLGSGELFF.

V and J are TRBV7-3 and TRBJ2-2; perhaps TRBD1 as D (6 bases). The CDR3 consists of 15 residues. The ends were cut back, 4 bases at V and 7 bases at J, with 16 bases in the middle. The germline V gene has CDR1 SGHTA and CDR2 FQGTGA. CDR3 DNA: TGTGCCAGCAGCTACATCGGGACACCCATCGGGGAGCTGTTTTTT. Its protein is CASSYIGTPIGELFF.

V is TRBV7-9 and J is TRBJ1-1; D uncertain. The CDR3 consists of 16 residues. Trimming took 5 bases from V and 3 from J, leaving 19 bases between them. Germline V gene lookup returns CDR1 SEHNR and CDR2 FQNEAQ (reference sequence). In DNA form, the CDR3 reads TGTGCCAGCAGCCCCCCCAGGTTGAGTCTTCACACTGAAGCTTTCTTT. Its protein is CASSPPRLSLHTEAFF.

This chain links TRBV15 with TRBJ2-5; the match to TRBD2 covers 10 bases. The germline V gene encodes CDR1 LNHNV and CDR2 YYDKDF (reference sequence). V dropped 9 bases and J dropped 2; count of bases not matched to a gene: 6. There are 14 residues in the CDR3. CDR3 in amino acids: CATKAGGKQETQYF. The CDR3 nucleotides are TGTGCCACTAAAGCGGGAGGGAAGCAAGAGACCCAGTACTTC.

This clone was seen only a few times. This chain connects TRBV19 to TRBJ2-3; tentative D call: TRBD2 (6 bases). Per the germline V gene, CDR1 is LNHDA and CDR2 is SQIVND (reference sequence). V lost 0 bases, J lost 7 bases, and 14 bases lay in between. The CDR3 is 15 amino acids. The CDR3 DNA reads TGTGCCAGTAGTATAGAGCGGGGCGTCACGAATACGCAGTATTTT. Amino acid sequence: CASSIERGVTNTQYF.

The chain recombines TRBV5-7 with TRBJ1-5; 11 bases align to TRBD1. TRBV5-7 belongs to the ORF category, with a function that is uncertain. J lost 6 bases, V lost 4 bases, and 9 bases had no gene match. The CDR3 contains 16 residues. Here the CDR3 reads CASSPRDRGSVQPQHF. CDR3 bases: TGTGCCAGCAGCCCGCGGGACAGGGGGTCTGTTCAGCCCCAGCATTTT.

This rearrangement joins TRBV5-6 to TRBJ1-2; TRBD1 matches at 10 bases. V lost 4 bases and J lost 1; bases outside the gene matches: 7. The CDR3 consists of 16 residues. The germline V gene encodes CDR1 SGHDT and CDR2 YYEEEE. This CDR3 is CASSLGQGDGNYGYTF. CDR3 nucleotides: TGTGCCAGCAGCCTCGGACAGGGGGACGGTAACTATGGCTACACCTTC.

This clone was recorded only once. CDR3 DNA: TGCGCCAGCAGCCCGGTCGGGGGGAACAATGAGCAGTTCTTC. Protein product: CASSPVGGNNEQFF. The chain employs TRBV5-1 and TRBJ2-1; TRBD2 matches at 7 bases. J gave up 5 bases and V 4 bases, and 6 bases lay outside the gene matches. The CDR3 is 14 residues long. Looked up from germline, CDR1 is SGHRS and CDR2 is YFSETQ. The full variable domain, its missing parts supplied by reference TRBV5-1 and TRBJ2-1, is KAGVTQTPRYLIKTRGQQVTLSCSPISGHRSVSWYQQTPGQGLQFLFEYFSETQRNKGNFPGRFSGRQFSNSRSEMNVSTLELGDSALYLCASSPVGGNNEQFFGPGTRLTVL.

The rearrangement joins TRBV19 to TRBJ2-7, with D possibly TRBD1 on 5 matching bases. Germline V gene sequence: CDR1 LNHDA, CDR2 SQIVND (reference sequence). The CDR3 spans 15 residues. Between the trimmed V and J ends, which lost 8 bases and 0 bases, there was a span of 17 bases. CDR3 bases: TGTGCCAGTGGTAAGCCCACAGGTGGCTCCTACGAGCAGTACTTC. Translating gives CASGKPTGGSYEQYF.

This chain uses TRBV6-5 with TRBJ2-5; 12 bases fit TRBD2. Gene TRBJ2-7 matches the end of the DNA better, so the J call may be wrong. This CDR3 has 14 amino acids. The germline CDR1 and CDR2 sequences are MNHEY and SVGAGI. CDR3 sequence: CASSGLAGSYEQYF. The CDR3 region has the DNA TGTGCCAGCAGCGGACTAGCGGGATCCTACGAGCAGTACTTC.